This TCR beta chain was recorded in a study of technical replicates of blood from a handful of donors. Some clones are missing from TCRdb's copy, which holds only in-frame ones; the method was immunoSEQ multiplex PCR. This table has 75,000 to 95,000 clones, about 95% appearing once. Looked up from germline, CDR1 is MRHNA and CDR2 is SNTAGT. This CDR3 region has 16 residues. Deletions cut 0 bases from V and 5 bases from J, with 13 bases between. This clonotype was obtained from a human donor in good health. Source material: T cells isolated from PBMCs. The genes are TRBV6-4 and TRBJ2-2, with D possibly TRBD1 on 5 matching bases. The CDR3 spells CASSDSTVFFTGELFF. As DNA, the CDR3 is TGTGCCAGCAGTGACTCGACAGTATTTTTTACCGGGGAGCTGTTTTTT.